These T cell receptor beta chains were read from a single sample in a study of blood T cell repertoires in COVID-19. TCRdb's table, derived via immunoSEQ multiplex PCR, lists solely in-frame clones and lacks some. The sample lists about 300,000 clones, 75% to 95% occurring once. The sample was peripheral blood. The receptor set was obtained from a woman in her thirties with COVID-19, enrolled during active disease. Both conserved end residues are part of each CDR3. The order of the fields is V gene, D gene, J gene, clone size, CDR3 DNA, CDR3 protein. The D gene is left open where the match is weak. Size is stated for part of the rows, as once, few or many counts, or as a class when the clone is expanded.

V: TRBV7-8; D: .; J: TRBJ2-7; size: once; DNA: TGTGCCAGCAGCGCCAGACTCAGTCCCTACGAGCAGTACTTC; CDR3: CASSARLSPYEQYF
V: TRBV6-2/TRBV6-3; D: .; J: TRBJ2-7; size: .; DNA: TGTGCCAGCAGTCGGGGCTACGAGCAGTACTTC; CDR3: CASSRGYEQYF
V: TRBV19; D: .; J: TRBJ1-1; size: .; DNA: TGTGCCAGTACAACACGGGACATGAACACTGAAGCTTTCTTT; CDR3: CASTTRDMNTEAFF
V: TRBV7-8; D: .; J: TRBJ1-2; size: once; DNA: TGTGCCAGCAGCTTAGTGGGCCCCGGCGCTAACTATGGCTACACCTTC; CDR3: CASSLVGPGANYGYTF
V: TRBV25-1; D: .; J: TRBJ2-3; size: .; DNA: TGTGCCAGCGACACAAGAATTTGCACAGATACGCAGTATTTT; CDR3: CASDTRICTDTQYF
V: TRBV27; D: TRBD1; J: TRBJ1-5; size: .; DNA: TGTGCCAGCAGTCAAACCGGGACAGGGAAAAGCAATCAGCCCCAGCATTTT; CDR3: CASSQTGTGKSNQPQHF
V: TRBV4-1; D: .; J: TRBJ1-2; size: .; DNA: TGCGCCAGCTCATCGCCATTCCCCGGACAGAACACTAACTATGGCTACACCTTC; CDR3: CASSSPFPGQNTNYGYTF
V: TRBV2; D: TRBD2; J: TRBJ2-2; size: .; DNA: TGTGCCAGCAGTGTCTGGCGGGAGGAGACCGGGGAGCTGTTTTTT; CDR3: CASSVWREETGELFF
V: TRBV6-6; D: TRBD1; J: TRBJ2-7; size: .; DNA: TGTGCCAGCAGTTACTCTGCGGCAGGGGGCGAGGAGCAGTACTTC; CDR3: CASSYSAAGGEEQYF
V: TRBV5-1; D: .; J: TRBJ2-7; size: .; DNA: TGCGCCAGCAGCTTGTTTCAGGGGAACGAGCAGTACTTC; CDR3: CASSLFQGNEQYF